The table lists the clone carrying this T cell receptor (beta chain) with a few counts. No antigen is known for it. In every case, the donor was a healthy Caucasian. From the 5' RACE reads, TCRdb called clonotypes with MiXCR, one entry per CDR3 protein. The sample has a few hundred thousand distinct CDR3 sequences; nearly 10% are singletons. The data were obtained in a study of identical twins. CDR3 length: 15 amino acids. The germline V and J ends were trimmed by 1 base and 9 bases, with 18 bases remaining between them. In germline, CDR1 is SEHNR, CDR2 FQNEAQ (reference sequence). Study results and caveats: Memory repertoires showed no such pattern, whereas abundant cord blood beta clonotypes carried fewer insertions. Excess low generation probability was seen in twin-shared out-of-frame alpha sequences. Out-of-frame TCR alpha sharing observed in monozygotic twins exceeded model estimates.

This same sample was also part of a study on yellow fever vaccine responses in identical twins.

Input material: PBMCs. V gene TRBV7-9 combines with J gene TRBJ1-1; D might be TRBD1 (5 bases). This receptor was identified in a woman under 30 in good health. CDR3 protein: CASSLVRGPSGQAFF. In nucleotides, the CDR3 is TGTGCCAGCAGCTTAGTACGGGGCCCAAGTGGGCAAGCTTTCTTT.